This T cell receptor beta chain was profiled in a study of blood T cell repertoires in COVID-19 (dated by TCRdb to the early 2020s). Broadly, across the study: Samples covering the acute and convalescent phases of COVID-19 were provided by collaborators in the United States, Italy and Spain. The dataset comprised deeply sampled blood TCRbeta repertoires from subjects exposed to, actively infected with, or recovered from COVID-19. Where available, HLA class I and class II types were taken from metadata supplied by the sample provider and were not determined by assay-based typing. The samples were drawn from the first 160 participants of the ongoing ImmuneRACE study and from 1,254 subjects provided by 6 global collaborators. The sample metadata nearly always contained a de-identified subject ID, COVID-19 status, age in years and sex. A freely available public database, intended as a resource for researchers studying the immune response to SARS-CoV-2, is where the repertoires were released. The material from the prospective study consisted of cDNA or gDNA derived from T cells, B-cell-depleted T cells, or PBMCs. Results the study describes overall, beyond this receptor: How much clinical and demographic metadata was included differed by source and by participant, and the metadata was provided uncurated.

TCRbeta CDR3 regions were amplified from genomic DNA using the immunoSEQ Assay, a bias-controlled multiplex PCR. The study's processing was this. Nucleated cell counts per sample were estimated from amplification of reference gene primers within the assay. Sequence reads were collapsed and filtered to measure the absolute abundance of every unique TCRbeta CDR3 rearrangement. Productive Simpson clonality was computed per sample as the square root of Simpson's diversity index over productive rearrangements. TCRdb limited this immuneACCESS table to in-frame rearrangements with V and J called. A share of clones is missing; checked studies link under half to unresolved V genes, and the rest is unexplained. That table furnishes V, J and clone size, whereas the DNA furnished D and trimming. The table for this sample lists around 140,000 clones; more than 75% of them were counted only once. Of the sample, over 9% is held by the ten largest clones.

Participants in the prospective study were aged 18 to 89 years, lived in approximately 26 United States geographic areas, and enrolled through a virtual design. Cohort assignment in the prospective study relied on participant-reported clinical history from a screening survey and a study questionnaire. ImmuneRACE Cohort 3 recovered participants were defined by two consecutive negative NP/OP PCR tests, healthcare professional clearance, or symptom resolution. Each participant in the prospective study had whole blood, serum and a nasopharyngeal or oropharyngeal swab collected by mobile phlebotomists. Additional blood draws and questionnaires over an approximately 2-month period could optionally be provided by prospective study participants. Prospective study blood samples were shipped either frozen or at room temperature before DNA extraction. Of note for this clone: Its antigen remains unidentified. No much larger clone is present one base from it, and per-base qualities are unavailable.

According to the germline V gene, CDR1 reads SGHVS and CDR2 reads FNYEAQ. V gives up 5 bases and J gives up 1 base, and the segment between their germline ends measures 12 bases. Its CDR3 holds 15 amino acids, cysteine through phenylalanine. Kept here is only the CDR3 DNA, which spans 45 bases and is read in frame from base 1. Specimen: PBMCs or T cells enriched from blood (not recorded which). The sequence links TRBV7-6 to TRBJ1-5, and the D gene may be TRBD1, 5 bases matching. The sequence derives from a man aged 55 to 70 who had recovered from COVID-19. The CDR3 sequence is CASSPGLTSNQPQHF. The DNA reads as follows: TGTGCCAGCAGCCCGGGACTCACCAGCAATCAGCCCCAGCATTTT.